The sequence of this TCR beta chain was determined in a study of cytomegalovirus exposure and HLA in healthy donors. Overall study results and limits: Later analysis suggested most CMV-associated TCR beta chains were HLA-restricted. Most TCR sequences were uncommon, yet certain public TCRs appeared in many donors.

The CDR3 length is 14 residues. V lost 5 bases and J 1 base, leaving 11 bases between the germline ends. Germline CDR1 is SGHTA and CDR2 is FQGNSA. Concerning this clone: Its antigen remains unknown.

Nominal health characterized the donors when sampled, though unrecorded immune exposures were likely. The study ran its PCR with 60 Vbeta and 13 Jbeta primers. TCRdb keeps only in-frame clones here, not all; method: immunoSEQ multiplex PCR. The table records some 120,000 clones, approximately 80% of them present only once. The origin of this receptor is a man aged 40-49 years in good health and CMV-seronegative. Source material: PBMCs. The chain couples TRBV7-2 to TRBJ1-1; a weak D match, TRBD1 (6 bases). The CDR3 bases are TGTGCCAGCAGCCAAGACAGGCGGAACACTGAAGCTTTCTTT. Translated: CASSQDRRNTEAFF.